This T cell receptor (beta chain) was captured by sequencing in a study of blood T cells in healthy people across ages. The CDR3 contains 18 residues. Germline V gives CDR1 LGHDT, CDR2 YNNKEL (reference sequence). Trimming removed 0 bases from V and 3 bases from J, with 19 bases in between. Using a J-beta primer mix together with a sample-barcoded 5' primer, a second PCR was run for about 6 to 11 cycles. TCRdb reprocessed the 5' RACE reads via MiXCR and lists one record per CDR3 protein. The sample has hundreds of thousands of distinct CDR3 sequences, approximately 60% seen once. The receptor's source is a man aged 40-49 years in good health. Sequencing was performed on blood. The rearrangement links TRBV3-1 to TRBJ2-3; D unresolved. The CDR3 is CASSQDDLRTQPTDTQYF. The CDR3 DNA reads as TGTGCCAGCAGCCAAGATGACTTGCGGACGCAACCTACAGATACGCAGTATTTT.